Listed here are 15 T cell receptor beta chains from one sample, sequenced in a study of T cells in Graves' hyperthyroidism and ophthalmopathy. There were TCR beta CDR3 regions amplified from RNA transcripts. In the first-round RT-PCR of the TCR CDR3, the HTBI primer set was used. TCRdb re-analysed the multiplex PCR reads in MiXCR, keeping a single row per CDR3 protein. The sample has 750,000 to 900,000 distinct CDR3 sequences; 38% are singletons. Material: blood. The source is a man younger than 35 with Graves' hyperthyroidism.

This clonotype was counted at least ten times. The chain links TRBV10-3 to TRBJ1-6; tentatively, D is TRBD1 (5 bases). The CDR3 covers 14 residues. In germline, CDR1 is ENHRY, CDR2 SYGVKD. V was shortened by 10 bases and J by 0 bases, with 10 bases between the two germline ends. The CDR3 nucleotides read TGTGCCACCACCGACAGCTCCTATAATTCACCCCTCCACTTT. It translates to CATTDSSYNSPLHF.

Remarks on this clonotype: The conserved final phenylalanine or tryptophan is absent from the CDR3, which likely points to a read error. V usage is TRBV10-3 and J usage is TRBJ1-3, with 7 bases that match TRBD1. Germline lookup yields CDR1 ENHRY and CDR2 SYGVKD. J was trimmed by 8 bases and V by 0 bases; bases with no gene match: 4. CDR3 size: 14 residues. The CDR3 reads CAISESRGKDTIYL. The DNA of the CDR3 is TGTGCCATCAGTGAGTCCAGGGGGAAAGACACCATATATTTA.

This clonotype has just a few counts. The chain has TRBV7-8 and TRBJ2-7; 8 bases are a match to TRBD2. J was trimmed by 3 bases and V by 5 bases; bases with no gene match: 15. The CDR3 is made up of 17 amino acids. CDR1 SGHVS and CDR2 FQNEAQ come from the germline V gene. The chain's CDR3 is CASSRGVPSGGIYEQYF. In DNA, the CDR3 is TGTGCCAGCAGCCGGGGGGTCCCGAGCGGGGGTATCTACGAGCAGTACTTC.

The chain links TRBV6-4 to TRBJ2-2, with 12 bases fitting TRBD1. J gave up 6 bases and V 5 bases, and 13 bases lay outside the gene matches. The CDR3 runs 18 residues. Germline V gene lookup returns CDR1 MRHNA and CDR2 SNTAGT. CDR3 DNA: TGTGCCAGCAGTTACCCTGAGTGGGGACAGGGGGCTGCCGGGGAGCTGTTTTTT. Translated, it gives CASSYPEWGQGAAGELFF.

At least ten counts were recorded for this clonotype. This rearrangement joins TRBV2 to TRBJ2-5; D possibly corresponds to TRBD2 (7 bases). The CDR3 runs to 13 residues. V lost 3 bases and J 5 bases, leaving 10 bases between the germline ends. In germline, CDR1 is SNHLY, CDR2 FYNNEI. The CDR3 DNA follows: TGTGCCAGCAGTGAGGGGGGGCGGGAGACCCAGTACTTC. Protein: CASSEGGRETQYF.

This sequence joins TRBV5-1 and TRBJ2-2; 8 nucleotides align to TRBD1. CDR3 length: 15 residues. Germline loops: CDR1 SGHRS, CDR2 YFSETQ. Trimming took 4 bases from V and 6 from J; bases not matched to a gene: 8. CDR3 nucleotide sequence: TGCGCCAGCAGCACGGACAGGGTGCTGGCCGGGGAGCTGTTTTTT. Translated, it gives CASSTDRVLAGELFF.

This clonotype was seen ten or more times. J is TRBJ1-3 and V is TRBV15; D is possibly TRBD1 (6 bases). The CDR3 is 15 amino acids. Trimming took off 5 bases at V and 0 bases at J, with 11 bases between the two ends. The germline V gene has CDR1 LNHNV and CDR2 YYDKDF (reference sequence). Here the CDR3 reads CATSLDRFSGNTIYF. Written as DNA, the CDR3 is TGTGCCACCAGCTTGGACAGATTCTCTGGAAACACCATATATTTT.

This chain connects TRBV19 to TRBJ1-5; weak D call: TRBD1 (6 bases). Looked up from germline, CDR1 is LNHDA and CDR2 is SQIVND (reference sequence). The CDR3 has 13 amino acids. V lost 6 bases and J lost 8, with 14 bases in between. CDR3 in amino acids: CASRGHTPEPQHF. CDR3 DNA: TGTGCCAGTAGGGGACATACCCCAGAGCCCCAGCATTTT.

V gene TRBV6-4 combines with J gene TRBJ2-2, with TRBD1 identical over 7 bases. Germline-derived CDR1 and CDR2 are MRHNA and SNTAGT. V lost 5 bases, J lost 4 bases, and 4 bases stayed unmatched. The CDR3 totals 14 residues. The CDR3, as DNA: TGTGCCAGCAGTTCTACAGGGGCCACCGGGGAGCTGTTTTTT. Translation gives CASSSTGATGELFF.

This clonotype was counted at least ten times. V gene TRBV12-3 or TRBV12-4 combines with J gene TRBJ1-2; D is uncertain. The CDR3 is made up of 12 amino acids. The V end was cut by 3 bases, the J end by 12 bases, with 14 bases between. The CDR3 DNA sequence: TGTGCCAGCAGTTTCGCACGGACTATACACACCTTC. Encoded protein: CASSFARTIHTF.

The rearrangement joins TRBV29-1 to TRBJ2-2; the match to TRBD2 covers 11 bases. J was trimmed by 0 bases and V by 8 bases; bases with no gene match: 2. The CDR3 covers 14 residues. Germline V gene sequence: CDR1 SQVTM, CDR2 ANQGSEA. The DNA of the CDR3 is TGCAGCCCGGGACTAGCGGCGAACACCGGGGAGCTGTTTTTT. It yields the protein CSPGLAANTGELFF.

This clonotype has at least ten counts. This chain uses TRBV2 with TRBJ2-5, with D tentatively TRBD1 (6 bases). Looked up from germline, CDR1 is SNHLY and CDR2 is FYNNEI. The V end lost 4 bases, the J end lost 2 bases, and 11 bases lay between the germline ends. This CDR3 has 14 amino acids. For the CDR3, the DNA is TGTGCCAGCAGTGTGCTACAGGGACAAGAGACCCAGTACTTC. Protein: CASSVLQGQETQYF.

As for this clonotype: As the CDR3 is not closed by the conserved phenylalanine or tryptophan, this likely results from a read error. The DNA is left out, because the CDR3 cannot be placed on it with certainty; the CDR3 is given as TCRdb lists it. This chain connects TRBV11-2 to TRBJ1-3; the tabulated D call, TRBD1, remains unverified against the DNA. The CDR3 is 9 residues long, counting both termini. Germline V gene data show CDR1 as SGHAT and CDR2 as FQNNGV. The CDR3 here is CASRRQGGS.

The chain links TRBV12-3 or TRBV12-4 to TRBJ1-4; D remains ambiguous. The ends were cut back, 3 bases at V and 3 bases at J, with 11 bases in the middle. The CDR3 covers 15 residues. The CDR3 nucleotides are TGTGCCAGCAGTTTGGGGAGTGTGGCTAATGAAAAACTGTTTTTT. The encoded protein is CASSLGSVANEKLFF.

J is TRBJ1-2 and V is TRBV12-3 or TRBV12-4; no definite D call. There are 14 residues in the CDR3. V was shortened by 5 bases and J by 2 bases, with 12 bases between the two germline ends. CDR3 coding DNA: TGTGCCAGCAGTCTTCGTCGGGGAAACTATGGCTACACCTTC. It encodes CASSLRRGNYGYTF.